This entry concerns a single T cell receptor (beta chain). Its cognate antigen is unknown. The protocol was immunoSEQ multiplex PCR, while the TCRdb copy is restricted to in-frame clones and leaves out a portion. The repertoire includes 180,000 or so clones, over 90% of them detected once, and roughly 3.9% sits in the top ten. This specimen comes from a study of T cell responses to AZD1222 COVID-19 vaccine. Background on the study: The analysis combined second doses at about 4 or about 12 weeks. Overall study findings and caveats: Just a handful of AZD1222 recipients were seropositive at baseline. Receipt of two AZD1222 doses was followed by a rise in Spike-specific TCR breadth and depth.

Here the sequenced sample was peripheral blood, taken on day 0 of AZD1222 vaccination. This clonotype originated in an adult in good health.

The CDR3 loop is CASSPYEGQVENEQFF. CDR3 bases: TGTGCCAGCTCACCCTACGAAGGGCAAGTGGAGAATGAGCAGTTCTTC. The rearrangement joins TRBV18 to TRBJ2-1, with D uncertain. This CDR3 comprises 16 residues. Trimming removed 3 bases from V and 7 bases from J, with 19 bases in between. Looked up from germline, CDR1 is KGHSH and CDR2 is LQKENI.